Below are 24 T cell receptor beta chains sequenced from a single sample in a study of T cell changes during pregnancy in multiple sclerosis. The repertoire was sequenced with immunoSEQ multiplex PCR; TCRdb's copy has only in-frame clones and lacks some. The repertoire holds about 44,000 clones, with roughly 92% as singletons. Specimen: CD4+ T cells from peripheral blood mononuclear cells, collected in the first trimester of pregnancy. The receptors were sampled from a female donor with multiple sclerosis, enrolled in a pregnancy study.

V and J are TRBV23-1 and TRBJ2-3; 8 bases align to TRBD1. TRBV23-1 is marked as an open reading frame, function uncertain. The CDR3 is made up of 17 amino acids. The ends lost 4 bases at V and 2 bases at J; junction bases unmatched: 11. Here the CDR3 reads CASSRLPGTGYTDTQYF. CDR3 in DNA: TGCGCCAGCAGTCGACTACCCGGGACAGGATACACAGATACGCAGTATTTT.

The chain recombines TRBV5-4 with TRBJ2-2; D gene unclear. The CDR3 is 15 residues long. The ends were cut back, 0 bases at V and 3 bases at J, with 9 bases in the middle. Germline CDR1 and CDR2: SGHNT and YYREEE (reference sequence). CDR3 nucleotides: TGTGCCAGCAGCTTGGGGCAGACTTACACCGGGGAGCTGTTTTTT. Amino acid sequence: CASSLGQTYTGELFF. Looking up the rest from reference TRBV5-4 and TRBJ2-2 gives the full variable domain: ETGVTQSPTHLIKTRGQQVTLRCSSQSGHNTVSWYQQALGQGPQFIFQYYREEENGRGNFPPRFSGLQFPNYSSELNVNALELDDSALYLCASSLGQTYTGELFFGEGSRLTVL.

This clone was detected only once. This chain uses TRBV19 with TRBJ1-1; 7 bases are shared with TRBD1. Germline CDR1 reads LNHDA; CDR2 reads SQIVND (reference sequence). CDR3 length: 16 residues. V lost 3 bases and J lost 0; bases outside the gene matches: 7. Written as DNA, the CDR3 is TGTGCCAGTAGTATTCGGTGGGGACAGCTGAACACTGAAGCTTTCTTT. Residues: CASSIRWGQLNTEAFF. The full variable domain, in which reference TRBV19 and TRBJ1-1 provide the parts outside the CDR3, is DGGITQSPKYLFRKEGQNVTLSCEQNLNHDAMYWYRQDPGQGLRLIYYSQIVNDFQKGDIAEGYSVSREKKESFPLTVTSAQKNPTAFYLCASSIRWGQLNTEAFFGQGTRLTVV.

This chain links TRBV11-2 with TRBJ2-7; 8 nucleotides align to TRBD2. Germline V gene sequence: CDR1 SGHAT, CDR2 FQNNGV. The V gene end was trimmed by 8 bases and the J gene end by 5 bases; junction bases not matched to a gene: 5. The CDR3 has 12 residues. The CDR3 here is CASRRGGHEQYF. The CDR3 DNA reads TGTGCCAGCCGCCGGGGGGGCCACGAGCAGTACTTC. The full variable domain, its missing parts supplied by reference TRBV11-2 and TRBJ2-7, is EAGVAQSPRYKIIEKRQSVAFWCNPISGHATLYWYQQILGQGPKLLIQFQNNGVVDDSQLPKDRFSAERLKGVDSTLKIQPAKLEDSAVYLCASRRGGHEQYFGPGTRLTVT.

This chain's CDR3 is CASSQDVAGGGRKLFF. CDR3 nucleotides: TGCGCCAGCAGCCAAGATGTCGCAGGGGGAGGTAGAAAACTGTTTTTT. The chain links TRBV4-3 to TRBJ1-4; the match to TRBD1 covers 7 bases. Trimming at V came to 0 bases and at J to 10 bases, leaving 11 bases not matched to a gene. CDR1 LGHNA and CDR2 YSLEER come from the germline V gene. This CDR3 comprises 16 residues.

V is TRBV19 and J is TRBJ2-7, with TRBD2 matching over 8 bases. Unmatched junction bases numbered 14, after V lost 6 bases and J lost 4 bases. The CDR3 sequence is 16 residues long. From germline, CDR1 is LNHDA and CDR2 SQIVND (reference sequence). DNA for the CDR3: TGTGCCAGTAGGAAAACTAGCACGGGAGGGACTTACGAGCAGTACTTC. It codes for CASRKTSTGGTYEQYF.

The chain uses TRBV5-1 and TRBJ2-1; D unclear. The germline gives CDR1 SGHRS, CDR2 YFSETQ. CDR3 length equals 13 residues. V was trimmed by 1 base and J by 8 bases, leaving 10 bases between them. In DNA form, the CDR3 reads TGCGCCAGCAGCTTGCGCACATACGATGAGCAGTTCTTC. This encodes CASSLRTYDEQFF.

The chain is built from TRBV5-4 and TRBJ2-7, with a possible D match to TRBD1 (5 bases). The CDR3 covers 14 residues. Germline V lookup: CDR1 SGHNT, CDR2 YYREEE (reference sequence). Trimming pared 0 bases from V and 3 bases from J, leaving 10 bases between. The CDR3 region has the DNA TGTGCCAGCAGCTTGGGGGGCAATATCTACGAGCAGTACTTC. Translating gives CASSLGGNIYEQYF.

The chain is built from TRBV11-2 and TRBJ1-3; 9 nucleotides agree with TRBD1. Looked up from germline, CDR1 is SGHAT and CDR2 is FQNNGV. The CDR3 contains 15 residues. V lost 5 bases to trimming and J lost 8 bases; unmatched junction nucleotides: 10. The CDR3: CASSRAGTGSDTIYF. Here the CDR3 DNA reads TGTGCCAGCAGCCGAGCCGGGACAGGGTCGGACACCATATATTTT. The full variable domain, its missing parts supplied by reference TRBV11-2 and TRBJ1-3, is EAGVAQSPRYKIIEKRQSVAFWCNPISGHATLYWYQQILGQGPKLLIQFQNNGVVDDSQLPKDRFSAERLKGVDSTLKIQPAKLEDSAVYLCASSRAGTGSDTIYFGEGSWLTVV.

The V and J genes are TRBV28 and TRBJ2-7; a weak D match, TRBD2 (6 bases). In germline, CDR1 is MDHEN, CDR2 SYDVKM. The CDR3 length is 13 residues. Between the trimmed V and J ends, which lost 5 bases and 2 bases, there was a span of 10 bases. The DNA of the CDR3 is TGTGCCAGCAGTCGCGGGGCACCCTACGAGCAGTACTTC. This translates into CASSRGAPYEQYF.

The chain recombines TRBV9 with TRBJ1-6; weak D call: TRBD1 (5 bases). V was clipped by 4 bases and J by 1 base, with 9 bases between them. CDR3 length equals 15 residues. Germline V lookup: CDR1 SGDLS, CDR2 YYNGEE. The CDR3 spells CASSPRGSYNSPLHF. The CDR3 bases are TGTGCCAGCAGCCCACGGGGGTCCTATAATTCACCCCTCCACTTT.

The J gene is TRBJ2-7, the V gene TRBV7-8, with a possible D match to TRBD1 (7 bases). V gave up 4 bases and J gave up 0 bases, with 13 bases separating them. The CDR3 is 15 amino acids. In germline, CDR1 is SGHVS, CDR2 FQNEAQ. The CDR3 sequence is CASSSGGPASYEQYF. The CDR3 DNA reads TGTGCCAGCAGCTCAGGGGGGCCAGCCTCCTACGAGCAGTACTTC.

This chain links TRBV7-9 with TRBJ1-4; 10 positions match TRBD1. The CDR3 has 15 amino acids. The V gene's germline CDR1 is SEHNR and CDR2 FQNEAQ (reference sequence). J lost 4 bases, V lost 3 bases, and 2 bases had no gene match. The CDR3 DNA follows: TGTGCCAGCAGCTTCGGGACAGGGGATAATGAAAAACTGTTTTTT. Protein sequence: CASSFGTGDNEKLFF.

V and J are TRBV4-3 and TRBJ2-5; D is ambiguous. With 0 bases removed from V and 5 bases from J, the gap between germline ends came to 13 bases. This CDR3 has 15 residues. In germline, CDR1 is LGHNA, CDR2 YSLEER. CDR3 coding DNA: TGCGCCAGCAGCCAAGATCCTCCGAGTGTGGAGACCCAGTACTTC. It is translated as CASSQDPPSVETQYF.

The V and J genes are TRBV14 and TRBJ1-2, with 11 bases lining up with TRBD1. Germline trimming cut 3 bases from V and 4 bases from J; bases unmatched to any gene: 13. The length of the CDR3 is 18 residues. CDR1 and CDR2 (germline): SGHDN, FVKESK. CDR3 amino acids: CASSHLSTDRGLPYGYTF. CDR3 bases: TGTGCCAGCAGCCACCTTTCTACGGACAGGGGGCTTCCCTATGGCTACACCTTC.

The rearrangement links TRBV18 to TRBJ2-7; D gene unclear. The CDR3 is 12 amino acids. Germline values: CDR1 KGHSH, CDR2 LQKENI. Deletions cut 5 bases from V and 3 bases from J, with 8 bases between. The CDR3 coding sequence is TGTGCCAGCTCAAATTTAGACTACGAGCAGTACTTC. Translation: CASSNLDYEQYF.

In this sample, this clone turned up once. The chain uses TRBV19 and TRBJ2-3, with D perhaps TRBD2 (6 bases). The V gene's germline CDR1 is LNHDA and CDR2 SQIVND (reference sequence). Between the trimmed V and J ends, which lost 3 bases and 5 bases, there was a span of 15 bases. The CDR3 is 15 amino acids. The CDR3 region is CASSMLGGIKDTQYF. The DNA for the CDR3 is TGTGCCAGTAGTATGCTCGGAGGGATCAAAGATACGCAGTATTTT.

In this sample, this clone turned up once. The chain employs TRBV6-1 and TRBJ1-2, with TRBD1 matching over 7 bases. The V gene end was trimmed by 2 bases and the J gene end by 7 bases; junction bases not matched to a gene: 10. Germline V gene lookup returns CDR1 MNHNS and CDR2 SASEGT. The CDR3 is 15 amino acids. The CDR3, as DNA: TGTGCCAGCAGTGAATTTTTCGGTGGGACAGCTGGCTACACCTTC. The encoded protein is CASSEFFGGTAGYTF.

The chain has TRBV6-1 and TRBJ2-4; TRBD1 matches 7 bases. The germline gives CDR1 MNHNS, CDR2 SASEGT. Unmatched junction bases numbered 8, after V lost 3 bases and J lost 0 bases. The CDR3 sequence is 17 residues long. CDR3 residues: CASSETVRGKAKNIQYF. Here the CDR3 DNA reads TGTGCCAGCAGTGAGACCGTCAGGGGGAAAGCCAAAAACATTCAGTACTTC.

This clone was recorded only once. The V gene is TRBV6-5, the J gene TRBJ1-1; 7 bases line up with TRBD1. This CDR3 has 16 residues. Germline loops: CDR1 MNHEY, CDR2 SVGAGI. V shed 4 bases, J shed 0 bases, and the junction held 8 bases outside the gene matches. The CDR3 DNA reads as TGTGCCAGCAGTTTAAGGACAGGTGGAATGAACACTGAAGCTTTCTTT. The encoded protein is CASSLRTGGMNTEAFF.

V and J are TRBV5-1 and TRBJ1-3; D may be TRBD1 (6 bases). The V and J ends lost 3 bases and 4 bases respectively, with 17 bases between them. This CDR3 is built from 16 residues. The germline CDR1 and CDR2 sequences are SGHRS and YFSETQ. Written as DNA, the CDR3 is TGCGCCAGCAGCTCCCACCATCAGGGGACCGGAAACACCATATATTTT. Protein product: CASSSHHQGTGNTIYF.

The J gene is TRBJ1-2, the V gene TRBV27, with D perhaps matching TRBD1 (5 bases). This CDR3 is built from 17 residues. The germline V gene has CDR1 MNHEY and CDR2 SMNVEV (reference sequence). V lost 5 bases and J lost 4, with 23 bases in between. The DNA for the CDR3 is TGTGCCAGCAGTCCTGAAATGACCCCCTCGGGGGTCTATGGCTACACCTTC. It specifies CASSPEMTPSGVYGYTF.

The chain carries TRBV5-1 and TRBJ1-2, with TRBD1 as a possible D gene (5 bases). Germline V lookup: CDR1 SGHRS, CDR2 YFSETQ. V lost 8 bases, J lost 4 bases, and 18 bases lay in between. There are 14 residues in the CDR3. Here the CDR3 DNA reads TGCGCCAGTGCTAATGGGCAGGGTGGCTATGGCTACACCTTC. Its translation: CASANGQGGYGYTF.

The chain is built from TRBV5-1 and TRBJ1-2; D gene unclear. Looked up from germline, CDR1 is SGHRS and CDR2 is YFSETQ. The CDR3 extends over 14 amino acids. Trimming stripped 0 bases from V and 4 bases from J, with 10 bases between. CDR3 sequence reads: CASSLELGFYGYTF. CDR3 DNA sequence: TGCGCCAGCAGCTTGGAGCTAGGTTTCTATGGCTACACCTTC.